This T cell receptor beta chain was identified in a study of post-analysis software for immune sequencing data. Unique molecular identifiers were built into the TCR beta cDNA libraries. TCRdb reprocessed the PCR reads via MiXCR and lists one record per CDR3 protein. The sample shows about 760,000 distinct CDR3 sequences, 25% to 30% of them seen only once. Germline-derived CDR1 and CDR2 are MNHEY and SVGAGI. The CDR3 sequence is 17 residues long. The V and J ends lost 2 bases and 7 bases, in that order; junction bases with no gene match: 12. Study outcomes and limitations: Relative to controls, patients had several TRBV segments at higher frequency, with TRBV5-6, TRBV5-1 and TRBV20-1 among these.

This clonotype was seen ten or more times. The antigen remains undetermined. The chain has TRBV6-5 and TRBJ1-4, with 8 positions matching TRBD1. The receptor's source is a girl aged 10-17 years with multiple sclerosis. The sample was blood. The CDR3 loop is CASSYLPDREVIEKLFF. CDR3 bases: TGTGCCAGCAGTTACCTACCGGACAGGGAGGTTATTGAAAAACTGTTTTTT.